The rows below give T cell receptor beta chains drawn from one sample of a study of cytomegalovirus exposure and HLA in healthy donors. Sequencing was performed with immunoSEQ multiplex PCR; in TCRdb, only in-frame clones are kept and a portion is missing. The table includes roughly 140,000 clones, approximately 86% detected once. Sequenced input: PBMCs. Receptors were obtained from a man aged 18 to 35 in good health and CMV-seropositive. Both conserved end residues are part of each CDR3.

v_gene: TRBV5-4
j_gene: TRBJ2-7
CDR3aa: CASSQPGLTRDEQYF

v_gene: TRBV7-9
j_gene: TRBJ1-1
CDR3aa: CASSLGDARNTEAFF

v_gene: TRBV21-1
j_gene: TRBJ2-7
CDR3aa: CASRQGTSGRWYEQYF

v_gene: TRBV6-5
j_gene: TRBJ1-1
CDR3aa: CASSAARNTEAFF

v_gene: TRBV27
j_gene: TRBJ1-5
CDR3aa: CASSLGTGYQPQHF

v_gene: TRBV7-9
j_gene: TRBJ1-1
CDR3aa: CASSPGQGSQNTEAFF

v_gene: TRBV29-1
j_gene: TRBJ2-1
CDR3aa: CSVGGVGTGDLHEQFF

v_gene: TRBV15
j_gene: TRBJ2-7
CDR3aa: CATSRTGRGDEQYF

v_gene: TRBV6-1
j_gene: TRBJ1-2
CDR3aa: CASSVPGGAGYTF

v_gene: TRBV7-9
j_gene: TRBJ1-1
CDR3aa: CASSSPPGQGATEAFF

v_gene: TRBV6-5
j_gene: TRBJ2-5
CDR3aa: CASNHGGAGETQYF

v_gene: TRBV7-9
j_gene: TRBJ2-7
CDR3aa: CASSLSRSDYEQYF

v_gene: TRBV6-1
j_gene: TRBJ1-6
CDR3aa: CASSELRQANNSPLHF

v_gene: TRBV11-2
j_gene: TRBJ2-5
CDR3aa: CASSFGRRVSGETQYF

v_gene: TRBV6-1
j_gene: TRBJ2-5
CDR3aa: CASIKGQETQYF

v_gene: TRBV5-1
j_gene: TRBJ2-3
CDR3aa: CASSLGTAALDTQYF

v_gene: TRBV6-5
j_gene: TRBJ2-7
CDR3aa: CASSPDVGITYEQYF

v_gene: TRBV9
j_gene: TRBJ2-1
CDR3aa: CASSVALERSSYNEQFF

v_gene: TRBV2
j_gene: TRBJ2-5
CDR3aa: CASSERYETQYF

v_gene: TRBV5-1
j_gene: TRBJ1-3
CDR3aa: CASSLGPGDGNTIYF

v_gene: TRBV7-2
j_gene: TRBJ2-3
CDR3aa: CASSEGANLASDTQYF

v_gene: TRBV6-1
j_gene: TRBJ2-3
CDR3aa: CASSAGSAGTDTQYF

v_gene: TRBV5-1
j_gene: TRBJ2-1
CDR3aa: CASSLGNLGTSGRGINEQFF

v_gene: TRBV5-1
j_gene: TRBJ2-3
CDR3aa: CASSLETSGSTDTQYF

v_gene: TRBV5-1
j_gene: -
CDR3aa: CASSLDGGTSYEQYF

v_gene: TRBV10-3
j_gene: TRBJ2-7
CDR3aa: CAITRTTSGGPGEQYF